This entry is about one TCR beta chain. Antigen specificity is unknown. Treg sorting used a CD4+CD25+CD127-/low gate. General study points: Tumor Treg TCRs overlapped most with tumor naive CD4+ cells. The larger cohort examined one V-J beta rearrangement, not whole repertoires.

Full-length variable regions came from constant-region reverse primers plus semi-nested Nested Universal Primer A PCR. One entry per CDR3 protein, called by TCRdb with MiXCR from the 5' RACE reads. Among tens of thousands of distinct CDR3 sequences listed, 26% were seen once. Trimming at V came to 9 bases and at J to 4 bases, leaving 7 bases not matched to a gene. Germline-derived CDR1 and CDR2 are SNHLY and FYNNEI. The CDR3 is 14 amino acids. The chain combines TRBV2 with TRBJ1-2; TRBD1 matches 11 bases. This receptor was identified in a female donor with breast cancer. Material for sequencing was tumor-infiltrating Tregs sorted from the breast tumor. Here the CDR3 reads CASSGQGAIYGYTF. The CDR3 region has the DNA TGTGCCAGTTCCGGACAGGGGGCGATCTATGGCTACACCTTC.